This entry lists 15 T cell receptor beta chains sequenced from one sample in a study of CD8+CD57+ T cells in acquired aplastic anemia. The template for TCR beta VDJ and CDR3 sequence profiling was genomic DNA. TCRdb re-called the reads through MiXCR, storing one row per CDR3 protein. This table holds 450,000 to 600,000 distinct CDR3 sequences, around 32% found once. Flow cytometry had shown expanded CD8+CD57+ cells in the patients chosen for sequencing. Sequenced input: sorted CD4+, CD8+, or CD8+CD57+ T cells (not recorded which) from PBMCs. These receptors came from a human donor with aplastic anemia.

The chain combines TRBV6-1 with TRBJ1-1; TRBD1 aligns across 8 bases. With V trimmed by 7 bases and J by 1 base, 8 bases remained unmatched. Germline V gives CDR1 MNHNS, CDR2 SASEGT. CDR3 length equals 15 residues. CDR3 coding DNA: TGTGCCAGCATGTCTCCCGGACAGGGGAACACTGAAGCTTTCTTT. It specifies CASMSPGQGNTEAFF.

The sample holds many counts of this clonotype. The rearrangement uses TRBV20-1 and TRBJ1-2; 10 bases match TRBD1. V lost 0 bases and J lost 7; bases outside the gene matches: 8. The CDR3 extends over 15 amino acids. Per germline, CDR1 DFQATT and CDR2 SNEGSKA (reference sequence). CDR3 coding DNA: TGCAGTGCTAGAGAACCGGGACAGGGGAAGGGTGGCTACACCTTC. This translates into CSAREPGQGKGGYTF.

This chain uses TRBV6-1 with TRBJ1-3, with 7 bases lining up with TRBD1. CDR3 length equals 16 residues. Looked up from germline, CDR1 is MNHNS and CDR2 is SASEGT. V shed 6 bases, J shed 0 bases, and the junction held 8 bases outside the gene matches. The CDR3 DNA sequence: TGTGCCAGCAGCGCGAGGGGGCGGATCTCTGGAAACACCATATATTTT. As protein: CASSARGRISGNTIYF.

CDR3 residues: CASSQVIQGNSPLHF. DNA for the CDR3: TGTGCCAGCAGCCAAGTAATTCAGGGGAATTCACCCCTCCACTTT. V gene TRBV3-1 combines with J gene TRBJ1-6, with D perhaps TRBD1 (6 bases). V shed 1 base and J shed 7 bases, with 11 bases lying between them. There are 15 residues in the CDR3. Germline V gene lookup returns CDR1 LGHDT and CDR2 YNNKEL (reference sequence).

Ten or more counts support this clonotype. The gene calls are TRBV9 and TRBJ1-1, with a tentative D call TRBD1 (5 bases). The CDR3 is made up of 12 amino acids. Germline-derived CDR1 and CDR2 are SGDLS and YYNGEE. The V gene lost 3 bases and the J gene lost 5 bases, with 8 bases spanning the gap. The CDR3 sequence: CASSAGETEAFF. The CDR3, as DNA: TGTGCCAGCAGCGCGGGGGAGACTGAAGCTTTCTTT.

V usage is TRBV24-1 and J usage is TRBJ2-7, with D perhaps matching TRBD1 (6 bases). CDR1 and CDR2 (germline): KGHDR, SFDVKD. The V end was cut by 10 bases, the J end by 7 bases, with 19 bases between. The CDR3 is made up of 13 amino acids. DNA of the CDR3: TGTGCCACTTCAGCCCTGGGGGCGACTGAGCAGTACTTC. This gives the protein CATSALGATEQYF.

The count of this clonotype is one. One base away lies a much larger clone, so this may be a sequencing read error. V is TRBV29-1 and J is TRBJ2-5; D is possibly TRBD2 (7 bases). The CDR3 is 14 amino acids. From germline, CDR1 is SQVTM and CDR2 ANQGSEA. Deletions cut 2 bases from V and 7 bases from J, with 17 bases between. The CDR3 sequence is CSVERGAGGATQYF. In DNA form, the CDR3 reads TGCAGCGTTGAACGGGGGGCGGGCGGGGCGACCCAGTACTTC.

V is TRBV11-1 and J is TRBJ2-1; tentatively, D is TRBD1 (5 bases). The V gene's germline CDR1 is SGHAT and CDR2 FQDESV (reference sequence). Deletions cut 4 bases from V and 0 bases from J, with 10 bases between. This CDR3 has 15 residues. CDR3 nucleotide sequence: TGTGCCAGCAGCTCGAGACAGAGCTCCTACAATGAGCAGTTCTTC. Protein sequence: CASSSRQSSYNEQFF.

This chain connects TRBV9 to TRBJ1-1; 7 bases match TRBD1. V shed 0 bases, J shed 3 bases, and the junction held 8 bases outside the gene matches. This CDR3 comprises 16 residues. Germline CDR1 SGDLS, CDR2 YYNGEE. CDR3 residues: CASSVAPIDRDTEAFF. The CDR3 DNA follows: TGTGCCAGCAGCGTAGCCCCGATTGACAGGGACACTGAAGCTTTCTTT.

This clonotype was recorded at least ten times. V is TRBV7-3 and J is TRBJ1-5, with D perhaps matching TRBD1 (5 bases). V was clipped by 7 bases and J by 3 bases, with 19 bases between them. Germline V gives CDR1 SGHTA, CDR2 FQGTGA. This CDR3 region has 16 residues. CDR3 DNA sequence: TGTGCCAGCAACCCGGAAAGGGGCAGGGACAATCAGCCCCAGCATTTT. This translates into CASNPERGRDNQPQHF.

This chain links TRBV29-1 with TRBJ2-1; 9 bases line up with TRBD1. Per germline, CDR1 SQVTM and CDR2 ANQGSEA. The CDR3 sequence is 13 residues long. V shed 6 bases and J 7 bases; nucleotides not matched to a gene: 7. The CDR3, as DNA: TGCAGCGTAGTGGGACAGGGACGGAATGAGCAGTTCTTC. This gives the protein CSVVGQGRNEQFF.

CDR3: CASNGLVDTQYF. The CDR3 DNA sequence: TGTGCCAGCAATGGACTAGTGGATACGCAGTATTTT. The chain has TRBV11-2 and TRBJ2-3, with 7 bases lining up with TRBD2. The CDR3 is made up of 12 amino acids. The germline gives CDR1 SGHAT, CDR2 FQNNGV. V lost 7 bases, J lost 6 bases, and 4 bases stayed unmatched.

This clonotype was seen repeatedly, ten times or more. The V call is TRBV20-1, the J call TRBJ1-2; no clear D. This CDR3 is 13 amino acids long. Trimming pared 5 bases from V and 1 base from J, leaving 11 bases between. The germline gives CDR1 DFQATT, CDR2 SNEGSKA (reference sequence). The CDR3, as DNA: TGCAGTGCTCCCACGGAAGATAACTATGGCTACACCTTC. It codes for CSAPTEDNYGYTF.

Comment on this clonotype: A much larger clone differs from this one at a single base, so this may be a read error. V gene TRBV19 combines with J gene TRBJ1-1, with a weak D call TRBD1 (5 bases). This CDR3 comprises 15 residues. V was pared by 4 bases and J by 0 bases, with 12 bases between. Germline CDR1 is LNHDA and CDR2 is SQIVND (reference sequence). CDR3 DNA: TGTGCCAGTAGTAGCGGGGGAACAGTGAACACTGAAGCTTTCTTT. Encoded protein: CASSSGGTVNTEAFF.

Details on this clonotype: Sequence at one end of the junction differs from germline and may be a read error. CDR3 residues: CVSSVLERLFF. CDR3 coding DNA: TGTGTCAGCAGTGTTCTCGAAAGACTGTTTTTT. The chain joins TRBV25-1 to TRBJ1-4; the D is unclear. Germline V gives CDR1 MGHDK, CDR2 SYGVNS. CDR3 size: 11 residues. Complete variable domain (other parts from reference TRBV25-1 and TRBJ1-4): EADIYQTPRYLVIGTGKKITLECSQTMGHDKMYWYQQDPGMELHLIHYSYGVNSTEKGDLSSESTVSRIRTEHFPLTLESARPSHTSQYLCVSSVLERLFFGSGTQLSVL.